This TCR beta chain appears in the sequencing data of a study of blood T cells in healthy people across ages (dated by TCRdb to the mid-2010s). The study in broad terms: In model experiments, roughly one uniquely barcoded TCR beta cDNA molecule per two T cells was captured by template switching. The study measured age-related changes in TCR beta repertoire diversity using deep sequencing normalized with unique cDNA molecular identifiers. Four age groups were formed from the donors: young (average approximately 16 years), middle-aged (roughly 38), aged (62) and long-lived (around 80). To avoid experimental bias, donors of different ages were randomly spread across the sequencing lanes. Using the same blood draw, the study looked at two additional independent replicas of 1 million unique cDNA reads for two donors, one aged 18 to 30 and the other aged 80 or older.

Receptors were amplified or captured by 5' RACE. TCRdb names Illumina HiSeq 2500 as the instrument used. A second PCR of about 6 to 11 cycles was performed with a sample-barcoded 5' primer and a J-beta primer mix. Each TCR beta cDNA molecule received a unique molecular identifier from a template-switch 5' adaptor carrying 12 random nucleotides. Each sample yielded at least 3 million CDR3-containing paired-end reads. First-strand cDNA synthesis was performed from all RNA using the Mint cDNA synthesis kit, with priming by a TRBC-specific oligonucleotide. All cDNA was treated with uracil-DNA glycosylase and then went through a first 18-cycle PCR with the universal primers M1SS and BC2_uni_R. As for the original processing: Each sample was normalized by randomly selecting 1 million high-quality reads, each carrying a distinct molecular identifier. Instead of being binned into consensus sequences, reads with shared molecular identifiers were discarded. MiTCR, with a Q25 quality threshold and the strictest error-elimination algorithm, was used for CDR3 identification, clonotype clustering and error correction. A nonparametric unseen species model with Euler transformation was used to estimate a lower bound on total TCR beta diversity. The public reads were run again by TCRdb, first through fastp at Q25 and then through MiXCR, and only productive beta chains were kept. Each CDR3 protein gets just one entry, which takes the most common genes and DNA from the rows behind it. V and J calls and clone size were set by TCRdb, not the authors. This sample holds more than 650,000 distinct CDR3 sequences; approximately 22% were observed only once. Roughly 22% of the sample is in the top ten clones.

A note on this clonotype: Its antigen target is currently unknown. No base qualities exist here, and no much larger clone lies one base off it.

The research as a whole found: Observed TCR beta diversity per million T cells fell roughly linearly with age, and a significant reduction was already apparent by age roughly 40. There was a strong correlation between observed TCR beta diversity and the percentage of naive T cells measured by flow cytometry. Since profiling was done on bulk unsorted PBMCs, naive and antigen-experienced compartments could not be conclusively compared. Compared with the aged group, the long-lived group had more naive CD4+ T cells, fewer expanded clones and increased TCR diversity, a pattern suggesting age selection. Because donor CMV infection status was unknown, age-related changes in expanded clonotypes were potentially confounded. Estimates of total diversity based on one million sequenced T cells were regarded as lower bounds and as underestimates.

The germline V and J ends show losses of 6 bases and 8 bases respectively, and no gene match explains 4 bases of the junction. CDR1 and CDR2, looked up from the germline V gene, are MNHEY and SVGAGI. The CDR3 covers 13 residues, taking in both the cysteine and the phenylalanine. The only DNA kept is the CDR3, 39 bases in frame from the first base. The donors were 40 or so Caucasian individuals from Russia, aged roughly 6 to 100 years, who were systemically healthy. Each donor gave approximately 9.4 milliliters of peripheral blood, drawn into EDTA-treated Vacutainer tubes. PBMCs were isolated by Ficoll-Paque density-gradient centrifugation, with at least 6 million obtained per sample. Total RNA was extracted from PBMCs with Trizol reagent, with at least 6 micrograms obtained per sample. For every donor, an aliquot of PBMCs went through flow cytometry to measure the percentages of naive CD45RAhigh/CD27high T cells.

This receptor was taken from a man in his 70s in good health. The sample taken for sequencing was blood. The rearranged chain carries TRBV6-5 and TRBJ2-4, and 10 junction bases match TRBD2. The CDR3 here reads CASRPSGGDIQYF. DNA sequence: TGTGCCAGCAGACCTAGCGGGGGTGACATTCAGTACTTC.